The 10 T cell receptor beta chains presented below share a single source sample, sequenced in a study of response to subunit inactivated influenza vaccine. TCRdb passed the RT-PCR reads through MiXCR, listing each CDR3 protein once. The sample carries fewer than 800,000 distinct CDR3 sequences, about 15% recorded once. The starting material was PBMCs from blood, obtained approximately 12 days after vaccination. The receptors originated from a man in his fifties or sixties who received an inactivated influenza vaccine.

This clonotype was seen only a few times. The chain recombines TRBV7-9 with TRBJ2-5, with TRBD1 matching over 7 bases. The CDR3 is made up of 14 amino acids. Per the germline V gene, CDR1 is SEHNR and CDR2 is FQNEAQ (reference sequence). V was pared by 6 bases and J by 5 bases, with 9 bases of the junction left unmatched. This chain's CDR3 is CASSKTGKFETQYF. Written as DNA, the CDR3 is TGTGCCAGCAGTAAGACAGGGAAGTTCGAGACCCAGTACTTC.

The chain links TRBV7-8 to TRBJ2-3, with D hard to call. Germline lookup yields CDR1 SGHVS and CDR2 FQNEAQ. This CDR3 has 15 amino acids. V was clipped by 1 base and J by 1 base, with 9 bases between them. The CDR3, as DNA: TGTGCCAGCAGCTTAGTCGAGTTAGGCACAGATACGCAGTATTTT. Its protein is CASSLVELGTDTQYF.

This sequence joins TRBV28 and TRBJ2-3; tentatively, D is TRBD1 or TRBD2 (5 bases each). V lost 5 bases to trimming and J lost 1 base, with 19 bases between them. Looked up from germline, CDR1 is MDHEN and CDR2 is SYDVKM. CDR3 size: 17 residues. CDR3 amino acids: CASSRGRVGRGTDTQYF. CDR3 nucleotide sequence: TGTGCCAGCAGTCGTGGGAGAGTGGGGCGCGGCACAGATACGCAGTATTTT. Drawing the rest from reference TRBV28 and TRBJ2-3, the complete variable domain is DVKVTQSSRYLVKRTGEKVFLECVQDMDHENMFWYRQDPGLGLRLIYFSYDVKMKEKGDIPEGYSVSREKKERFSLILESASTNQTSMYLCASSRGRVGRGTDTQYFGPGTRLTVL.

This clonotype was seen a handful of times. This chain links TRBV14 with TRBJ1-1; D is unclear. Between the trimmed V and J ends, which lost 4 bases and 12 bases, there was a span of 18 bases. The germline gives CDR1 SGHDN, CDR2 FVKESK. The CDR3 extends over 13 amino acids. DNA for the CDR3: TGTGCCAGCAGCCCAAGCCCCACATGGAAATCTTTCTTT. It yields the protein CASSPSPTWKSFF.

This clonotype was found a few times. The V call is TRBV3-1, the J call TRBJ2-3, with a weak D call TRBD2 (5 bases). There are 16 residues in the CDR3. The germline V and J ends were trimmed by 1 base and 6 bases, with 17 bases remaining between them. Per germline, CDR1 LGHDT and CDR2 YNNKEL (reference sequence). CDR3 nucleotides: TGTGCCAGCAGCCAAGCGGGTACCAGGCGGGTGGATACGCAGTATTTT. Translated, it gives CASSQAGTRRVDTQYF.

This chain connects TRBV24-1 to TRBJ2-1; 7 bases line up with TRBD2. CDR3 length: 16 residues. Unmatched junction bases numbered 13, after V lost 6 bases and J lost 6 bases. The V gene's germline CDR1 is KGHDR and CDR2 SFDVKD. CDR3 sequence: CATSPMGWSGVNEQFF. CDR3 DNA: TGTGCCACCAGTCCGATGGGGTGGAGCGGGGTCAATGAGCAGTTCTTC.

The CDR3 protein is CASSLQGPHSGQPQHF. The CDR3 DNA is TGTGCCAGCAGCTTACAGGGGCCCCACTCGGGTCAGCCCCAGCATTTT. This sequence joins TRBV7-8 and TRBJ1-5; possibly TRBD1 for D (6 bases). V gave up 2 bases and J gave up 6 bases, with 17 bases separating them. The germline CDR1 and CDR2 sequences are SGHVS and FQNEAQ. This CDR3 region has 16 residues.

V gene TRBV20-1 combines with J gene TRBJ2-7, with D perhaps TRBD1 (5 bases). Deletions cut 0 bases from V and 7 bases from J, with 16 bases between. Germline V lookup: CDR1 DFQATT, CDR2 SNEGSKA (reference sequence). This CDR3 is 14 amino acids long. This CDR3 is CSARDPRKGLEQYF. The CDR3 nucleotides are TGCAGTGCTAGAGACCCGCGAAAGGGGTTAGAGCAGTACTTC.

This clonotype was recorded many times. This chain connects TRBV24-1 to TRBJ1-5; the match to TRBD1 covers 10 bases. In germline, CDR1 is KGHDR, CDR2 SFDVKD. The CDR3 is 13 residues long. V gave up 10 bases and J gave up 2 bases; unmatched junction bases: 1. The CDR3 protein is CATGQGGNQPQHF. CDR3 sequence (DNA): TGTGCCACAGGACAGGGGGGCAATCAGCCCCAGCATTTT.

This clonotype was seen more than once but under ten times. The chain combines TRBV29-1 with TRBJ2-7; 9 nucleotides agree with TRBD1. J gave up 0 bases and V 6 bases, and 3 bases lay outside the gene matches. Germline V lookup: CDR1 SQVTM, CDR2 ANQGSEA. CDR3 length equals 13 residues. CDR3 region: CSVLQGASYEQYF. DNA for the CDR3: TGCAGCGTATTACAGGGGGCCTCCTACGAGCAGTACTTC.